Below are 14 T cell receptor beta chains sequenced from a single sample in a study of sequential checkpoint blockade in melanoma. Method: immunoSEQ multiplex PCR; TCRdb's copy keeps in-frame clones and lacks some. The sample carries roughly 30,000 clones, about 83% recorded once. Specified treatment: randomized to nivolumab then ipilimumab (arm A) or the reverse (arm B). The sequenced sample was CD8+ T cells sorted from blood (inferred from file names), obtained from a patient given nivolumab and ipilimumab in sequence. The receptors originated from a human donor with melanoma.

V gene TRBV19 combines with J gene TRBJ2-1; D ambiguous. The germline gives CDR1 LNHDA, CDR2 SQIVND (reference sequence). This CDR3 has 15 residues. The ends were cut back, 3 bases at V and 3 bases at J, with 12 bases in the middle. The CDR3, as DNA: TGTGCCAGTAGTATTTGGCTAGATGTCTACAATGAGCAGTTCTTC. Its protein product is CASSIWLDVYNEQFF.

CDR3 bases: TGCGCCAGCAAACTACCAACTAATGAAAAACTGTTTTTT. This codes for CASKLPTNEKLFF. This sequence joins TRBV5-1 and TRBJ1-4; unclear D gene. The ends were cut back, 6 bases at V and 0 bases at J, with 6 bases in the middle. This CDR3 region has 13 residues. CDR1 is SGHRS and CDR2 is YFSETQ in the germline V gene.

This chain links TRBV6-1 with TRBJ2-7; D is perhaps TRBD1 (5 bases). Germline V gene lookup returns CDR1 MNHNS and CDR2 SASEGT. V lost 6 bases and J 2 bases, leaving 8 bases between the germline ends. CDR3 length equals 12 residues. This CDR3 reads CASSDSPYEQYF. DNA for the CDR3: TGTGCCAGCAGCGACAGTCCCTACGAGCAGTACTTC.

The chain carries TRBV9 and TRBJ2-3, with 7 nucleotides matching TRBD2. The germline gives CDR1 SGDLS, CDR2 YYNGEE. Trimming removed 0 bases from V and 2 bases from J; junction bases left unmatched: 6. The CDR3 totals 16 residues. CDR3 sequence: CASSVEGTSATDTQYF. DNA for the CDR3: TGTGCCAGCAGCGTAGAAGGAACTAGCGCCACAGATACGCAGTATTTT.

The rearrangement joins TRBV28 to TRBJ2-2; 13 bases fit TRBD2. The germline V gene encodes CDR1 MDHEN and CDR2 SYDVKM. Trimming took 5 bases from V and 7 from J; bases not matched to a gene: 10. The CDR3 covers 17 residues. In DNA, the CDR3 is TGTGCCAGCAGTCTGACCGGGACTAGCGGGGAGGGCGGGGAGCTGTTTTTT. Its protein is CASSLTGTSGEGGELFF.

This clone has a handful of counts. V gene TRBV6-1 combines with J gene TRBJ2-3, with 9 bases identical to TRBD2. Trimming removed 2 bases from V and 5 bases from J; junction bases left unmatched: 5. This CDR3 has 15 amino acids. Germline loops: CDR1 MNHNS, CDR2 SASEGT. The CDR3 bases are TGTGCCAGCAGTGAACTTGCGGGAGGGGGAGATACGCAGTATTTT. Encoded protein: CASSELAGGGDTQYF.

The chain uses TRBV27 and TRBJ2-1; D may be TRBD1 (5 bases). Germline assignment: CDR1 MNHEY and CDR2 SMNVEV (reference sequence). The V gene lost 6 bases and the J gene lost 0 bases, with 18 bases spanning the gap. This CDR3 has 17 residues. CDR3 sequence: CASSPIMTVGSYNEQFF. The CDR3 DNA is TGTGCCAGCAGCCCTATAATGACAGTTGGCTCCTACAATGAGCAGTTCTTC.

The CDR3 loop is CASSLEAGAEGQPQHF. The CDR3, as DNA: TGTGCCAGCAGCTTAGAGGCAGGGGCTGAGGGTCAGCCCCAGCATTTT. The rearrangement joins TRBV11-2 to TRBJ1-5; D is possibly TRBD1 (6 bases). CDR1 and CDR2 (germline): SGHAT, FQNNGV. V gave up 0 bases and J gave up 6 bases, with 15 bases separating them. The CDR3 consists of 16 residues.

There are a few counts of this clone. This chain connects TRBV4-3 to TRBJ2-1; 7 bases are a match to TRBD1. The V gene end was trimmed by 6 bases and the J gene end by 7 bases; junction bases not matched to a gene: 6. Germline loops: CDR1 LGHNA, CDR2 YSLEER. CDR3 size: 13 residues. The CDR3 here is CASRDRTLNEQFF. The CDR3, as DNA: TGCGCCAGCAGGGACAGGACCCTGAATGAGCAGTTCTTC.

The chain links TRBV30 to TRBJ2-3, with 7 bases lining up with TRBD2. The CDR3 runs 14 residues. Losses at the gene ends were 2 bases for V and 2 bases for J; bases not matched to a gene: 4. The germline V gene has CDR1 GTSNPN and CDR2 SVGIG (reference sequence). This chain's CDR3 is CAWSLGTITDTQYF. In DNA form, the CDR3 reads TGTGCCTGGAGTCTTGGGACTATCACAGATACGCAGTATTTT.

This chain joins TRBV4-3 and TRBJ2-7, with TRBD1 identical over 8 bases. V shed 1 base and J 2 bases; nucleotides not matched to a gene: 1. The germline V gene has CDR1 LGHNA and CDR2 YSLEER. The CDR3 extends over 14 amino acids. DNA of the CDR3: TGCGCCAGCAGCCAAGGACAGGGGACCTACGAGCAGTACTTC. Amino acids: CASSQGQGTYEQYF.

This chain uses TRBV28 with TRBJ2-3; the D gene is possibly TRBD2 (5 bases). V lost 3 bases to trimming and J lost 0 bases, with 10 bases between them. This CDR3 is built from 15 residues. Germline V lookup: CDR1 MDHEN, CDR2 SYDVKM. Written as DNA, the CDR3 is TGTGCCAGCAGTTTCGGGGATTCTAGCACAGATACGCAGTATTTT. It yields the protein CASSFGDSSTDTQYF.

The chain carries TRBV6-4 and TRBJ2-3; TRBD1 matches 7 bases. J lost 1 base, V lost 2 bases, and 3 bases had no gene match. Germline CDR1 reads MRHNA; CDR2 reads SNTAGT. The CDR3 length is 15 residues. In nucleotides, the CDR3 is TGTGCCAGCAGTGACAGGGGGCAGGGCACAGATACGCAGTATTTT. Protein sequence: CASSDRGQGTDTQYF.

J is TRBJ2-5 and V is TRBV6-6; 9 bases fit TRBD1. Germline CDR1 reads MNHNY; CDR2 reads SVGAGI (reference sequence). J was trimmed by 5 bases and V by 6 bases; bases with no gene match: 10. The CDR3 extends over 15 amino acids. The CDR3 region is CASSPGTGNVETQYF. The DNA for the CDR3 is TGTGCCAGCAGCCCCGGGACAGGGAATGTGGAGACCCAGTACTTC.